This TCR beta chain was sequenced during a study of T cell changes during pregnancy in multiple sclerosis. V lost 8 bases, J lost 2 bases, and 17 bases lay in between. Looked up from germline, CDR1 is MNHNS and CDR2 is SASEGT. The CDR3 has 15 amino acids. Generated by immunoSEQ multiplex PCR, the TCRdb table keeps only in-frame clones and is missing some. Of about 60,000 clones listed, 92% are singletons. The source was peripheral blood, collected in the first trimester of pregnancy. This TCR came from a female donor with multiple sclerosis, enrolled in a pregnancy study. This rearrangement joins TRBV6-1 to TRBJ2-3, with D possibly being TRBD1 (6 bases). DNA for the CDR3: TGTGCCAGCGGGATCGACAGGCTAAACACAGATACGCAGTATTTT. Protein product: CASGIDRLNTDTQYF.